A selection of T cell receptor beta chains follows, all from one sample in a study of OX40 agonist ivuxolimab in advanced cancers. The assay was immunoSEQ multiplex PCR, and TCRdb's table has in-frame clones only and misses some. This sample has tens of thousands of clones, with about 89% found just once. Sequenced material: CD4+ or CD8+ T cells sorted from blood, taken in a trial of the OX40 agonist ivuxolimab. The receptors here all came from an adult with an advanced solid tumor such as melanoma, head and neck, liver or kidney cancer. Each CDR3 is given with its conserved first and last residue. The D gene is left open where the match is weak. The size of a clone is reported for some rows only, either as once, few or many, or as a class for expanded clones.

TRBV6-6,TRBJ1-5,-,-,TGTGCCAGCTCTCAGGGAATGGAAAGCAATCAGCCCCAGCATTTT,CASSQGMESNQPQHF
TRBV6-5,TRBJ2-1,TRBD2,once,TGTGCCAGCGCGGGAGGAGGCGTCTACAATGAGCAGTTCTTC,CASAGGGVYNEQFF
TRBV28,TRBJ2-3,-,-,TGTGCCAGCAGCTCACAGGGCGCAGATACGCAGTATTTT,CASSSQGADTQYF
TRBV28,TRBJ1-2,TRBD1,once,TGTGCCAGCATTACCGGGACAGAATATGGCTACACCTTC,CASITGTEYGYTF
TRBV7-8,TRBJ2-1,-,-,TGTGCCAGCAGCGAATACAGGGAAAGCTCCTACAATGAGCAGTTCTTC,CASSEYRESSYNEQFF
TRBV18,TRBJ2-1,TRBD2,few,TGTGCCAGCTCACCGCCCTCTAGCGGGAGCAATGAGCAGTTCTTC,CASSPPSSGSNEQFF
TRBV28,TRBJ1-5,-,once,TGTGCCTCGCGTCGTGGGTACCAGCCCCAGCATTTT,CASRRGYQPQHF
TRBV27,TRBJ2-5,-,-,TGTGCCAGCAGTTTATTAGGAGGGCCGGGGGAGACCCAGTACTTC,CASSLLGGPGETQYF
TRBV9,TRBJ1-3,-,-,TGTGCCAGCAGCGGACACCTCTCTGGAAACACCATATATTTT,CASSGHLSGNTIYF
TRBV5-6,TRBJ2-7,TRBD2,-,TGTGCCAGCAGCCCAGTAGCGGGACCCTACGAGCAGTACTTC,CASSPVAGPYEQYF
TRBV27,TRBJ2-7,TRBD2,-,TGTGCCAGCAGTTTATTACTAGCGGGAGGATCAGGGGAGCAGTACTTC,CASSLLLAGGSGEQYF
TRBV13,TRBJ2-1,-,-,TGTGCCAGCATGGAAAACCACTACAATGAGCAGTTCTTC,CASMENHYNEQFF
TRBV27,TRBJ2-5,-,once,TGTGCCAGCAGTTTACAGGCGGATACCGAGACCCAGTACTTC,CASSLQADTETQYF
TRBV19,TRBJ1-2,TRBD1,once,TGTGCCAGTAGTCCTCTGCCCGACAGGGCTAACTATGGCTACACCTTC,CASSPLPDRANYGYTF
TRBV4-3,TRBJ2-2,-,once,TGCGCCAGCAGCCAAGGTTACGCGACCGGGGAGCTGTTTTTT,CASSQGYATGELFF
TRBV9,TRBJ2-1,TRBD1,-,TGTGCCAGCAGCGCCCGGACAGGAATAAACAATGAGCAGTTCTTC,CASSARTGINNEQFF
TRBV7-2,TRBJ1-1,-,-,TGTGCCAGCAGCTTAGTTTTCCGGAACACTGAAGCTTTCTTT,CASSLVFRNTEAFF
TRBV10-3,TRBJ2-1,-,-,TGTGCCATCAGTGATTGGGGCAAGATGCCAAATGAGCAGTTCTTC,CAISDWGKMPNEQFF
TRBV5-4,TRBJ2-1,TRBD2,few,TGTGCCAGCAGCTTGTTCCCCGGACTAGCGGAAAATGAGCAGTTCTTC,CASSLFPGLAENEQFF
TRBV27,TRBJ1-1,-,-,TGTGCCAGCGCCCCCGGTGGGTCGGGGCACACTGAAGCTTTCTTT,CASAPGGSGHTEAFF
TRBV9,TRBJ2-3,-,-,TGTGCCAGCAGCGTAGAGGGCCGGGGATCGCAGTATTTT,CASSVEGRGSQYF
TRBV9,TRBJ2-6,-,-,TGTGCCAGCAGCGTAGCTTCGGGTCCAGGGGGGCAAGCTGGGGCCAACGTCCTGACTTTC,CASSVASGPGGQAGANVLTF
TRBV28,TRBJ2-1,TRBD1,-,TGTGCCAGCAGTACGACAGGGAAATTTTACAATGAGCAGTTCTTC,CASSTTGKFYNEQFF
TRBV9,TRBJ1-5,-,-,TGTGCCAGCAGTCGACAAGAAGGGCAGCCCCAGCATTTT,CASSRQEGQPQHF
TRBV4-1,TRBJ2-5,-,-,TGCGCCAGCAGCCAAGATCTCGCCACAGAACAAGAGACCCAGTACTTC,CASSQDLATEQETQYF
TRBV9,TRBJ1-1,-,-,TGTGCCAGCAGCGTAGGGGGGGAGATGAACACTGAAGCTTTCTTT,CASSVGGEMNTEAFF
TRBV5-6,TRBJ1-1,-,-,TGTGCCAGCAGCTTGGATAACATGAACACTGAAGCTTTCTTT,CASSLDNMNTEAFF
TRBV19,TRBJ2-1,-,few,TGTGCCAGTAGCCCGGAACTTAACAATGAGCAGTTCTTC,CASSPELNNEQFF
TRBV13,TRBJ1-1,-,-,TGTGCCAGCAGCTCTCCAGGGAGGACTGAAGCTTTCTTT,CASSSPGRTEAFF
TRBV4-1,TRBJ2-7,-,once,TGCGCCAGCAGCCAAGATAGGCCATCCGAGCAGTACTTC,CASSQDRPSEQYF
TRBV19,TRBJ2-5,-,-,TGTGCCAGTAGTATAGATGGGGATCTCCAAGAGACCCAGTACTTC,CASSIDGDLQETQYF
TRBV7-9,TRBJ2-3,TRBD1,-,TGTGCCAGCGGTACAGGGGGCCCAGATACGCAGTATTTT,CASGTGGPDTQYF
TRBV10-3,TRBJ2-1,-,-,TGTGCCATCAGTCCGGGTAGCAATGAGCAGTTCTTC,CAISPGSNEQFF
TRBV5-6,TRBJ1-5,-,-,TGTGCCAGCAGCTTGGGGGGATCCACGGTTCGGCCCCAGCATTTT,CASSLGGSTVRPQHF
TRBV27,TRBJ2-7,-,-,TGTGCCAGCAGTGACACGGGCGACGAGCAGTACTTC,CASSDTGDEQYF
TRBV7-9,TRBJ2-7,-,-,TGTGCCAGCAGTCCGGGGACATTATCCTACGAGCAGTACTTC,CASSPGTLSYEQYF
TRBV6-4,TRBJ2-1,TRBD2,-,TGTGCCAGCAGTGACGCCCCTGCGGGAGGGGGAAATGAGCAGTTCTTC,CASSDAPAGGGNEQFF
TRBV4-3,TRBJ2-7,-,-,TGCGCCAGCAGCGCGGCACGAGGCTACGAGCAGTACTTC,CASSAARGYEQYF
TRBV5-4,TRBJ1-1,-,-,TGTGCCAGCAGCTTTGGATCAGGTCAGCGGGCTTTCTTT,CASSFGSGQRAFF
TRBV28,TRBJ2-7,-,-,TGTGCCAGCAGTTTTGTCGGCAGACCGTCCTACGAGCAGTACTTC,CASSFVGRPSYEQYF
TRBV11-2,TRBJ2-5,-,-,TGTGCCAGCAGCTTACGATCGCTAGCGTATCAAGAGACCCAGTACTTC,CASSLRSLAYQETQYF
TRBV10-1,TRBJ2-7,-,-,TGCGCCAGCAGTGAGAAAGGGAGTCCCTACGAGCAGTACTTC,CASSEKGSPYEQYF
TRBV29-1,TRBJ2-7,-,-,TGCAGCGTTGAAGACCCCGACGGCGACTACGAGCAGTACTTC,CSVEDPDGDYEQYF
TRBV6-1,TRBJ2-3,-,-,TGTGCCGCGGGGCCAGATACGCAGTATTTT,CAAGPDTQYF
TRBV6-6,TRBJ2-5,TRBD2,-,TGTGCCAGCAGCACCGGACTAGCGGGAGTAAGGGAGACCCAGTACTTC,CASSTGLAGVRETQYF
TRBV21-1,TRBJ2-6,-,-,TGTGCCAGCAGCAAAATGTTAGGGATAAGTTCTTTCTCTGGGGCCAACGTCCTGACTTTC,CASSKMLGISSFSGANVLTF
TRBV7-6,TRBJ1-1,TRBD1,once,TGTGCCAGCAGCTTAGGACAGGGGAACACTGAAGCTTTCTTT,CASSLGQGNTEAFF
TRBV27,TRBJ2-7,TRBD1,once,TGTGCCAGCAGCCCCAAAGAACCGGGACAGGGCTTCGACGAGCAGTACTTC,CASSPKEPGQGFDEQYF
TRBV7-9,TRBJ1-1,-,-,TGTGCCAGCAGCCTGGGCAGCCCCGAGGGATTCTTT,CASSLGSPEGFF
TRBV4-3,TRBJ2-1,TRBD1,many,TGCGCCAGCAGCCCCGACAGGGTGGGGAGCAATGAGCAGTTCTTC,CASSPDRVGSNEQFF
TRBV28,TRBJ2-7,-,-,TGTGCCAGCAGTCCCCAGACGGGCTACTGGTCCTACGAGCAGTACTTC,CASSPQTGYWSYEQYF
TRBV7-6,TRBJ2-3,-,once,TGTGCCAGCAGCTTAGCCGGAGGAGCAGGGGATACGCAGTATTTT,CASSLAGGAGDTQYF
TRBV14,TRBJ2-7,TRBD1,-,TGTGCCAGCAGCCAAGGAGGACAGGGCTACGAGCAGTACTTC,CASSQGGQGYEQYF
TRBV4-1,TRBJ2-2,TRBD1,once,TGCGCCAGCAGCCCGCGACAGGGGGACACCGGGGAGCTGTTTTTT,CASSPRQGDTGELFF
TRBV5-4,TRBJ2-2,TRBD1,-,TGTGCCAGCAGCCCGGGGACAGGGGGCGCACCCGGGGAGCTGTTTTTT,CASSPGTGGAPGELFF
TRBV2,TRBJ1-2,TRBD1,-,TGTGCCAGCAATAGACCCCTGGCAGGGGGCGACTATGGCTACACCTTC,CASNRPLAGGDYGYTF
TRBV9,TRBJ2-7,TRBD2,-,TGTGCCAGCAGCGGAAGCACTACCGGGACTAGCGGGTTCTACGAGCAGTACTTC,CASSGSTTGTSGFYEQYF
TRBV6-1,TRBJ2-7,TRBD1,-,TGTGCCAGCAGTGAAGAAGTGACAGGGGTGAACGAGCAGTACTTC,CASSEEVTGVNEQYF
TRBV6-6,TRBJ1-1,-,-,TGTGCCAGCAGGGGACAGAACACTGAAGCTTTCTTT,CASRGQNTEAFF
TRBV2,TRBJ2-7,TRBD2,-,TGTGCCAGCAGCGTGGGACTAGCGGGAGTAGGCTACGAGCAGTACTTC,CASSVGLAGVGYEQYF